These 7 T cell receptor beta chains were sequenced from one sample in a study of blood T cell repertoires in COVID-19. The protocol was immunoSEQ multiplex PCR, while the TCRdb copy is restricted to in-frame clones and leaves out a portion. The table lists 200,000 to 250,000 clones, more than 65% of them singletons. The specimen was peripheral blood. Receptors originate from a woman in her twenties or thirties who had recovered from COVID-19.

The table lists this clone with many counts. The gene calls are TRBV9 and TRBJ2-7, with D possibly matching TRBD2 (6 bases). The V and J ends lost 2 bases and 6 bases respectively, with 21 bases between them. There are 16 residues in the CDR3. CDR1 and CDR2 (germline): SGDLS, YYNGEE. The CDR3 bases are TGTGCCAGCAGCGTTACCCCCTCGGTACGGGGGAGCGAGCAGTACTTC. Its translation is CASSVTPSVRGSEQYF.

This rearrangement joins TRBV3-1 (or the pseudogene TRBV3-2) to TRBJ2-2; no definite D call. Germline V CDR1 and CDR2: LGHDT, YNNKEL (reference sequence). The CDR3 totals 12 residues. The V gene lost 5 bases and the J gene lost 7 bases, with 8 bases spanning the gap. The CDR3 DNA is TGTGCCAGCAGCGATTTGAGCGGGGAGCTGTTTTTT. This encodes CASSDLSGELFF.

This clone was observed once. The gene calls are TRBV7-3 and TRBJ2-1, with a tentative D call TRBD1 (5 bases). Germline CDR1 reads SGHTA; CDR2 reads FQGTGA. V was pared by 5 bases and J by 2 bases, with 13 bases between. CDR3 length: 15 residues. CDR3 sequence (DNA): TGTGCCAGCAGCGACCCTGGGGCAGCCTACAATGAGCAGTTCTTC. It translates to CASSDPGAAYNEQFF.

The V and J genes are TRBV4-1 and TRBJ1-5; maybe TRBD1 (5 bases). Germline V lookup: CDR1 MGHRA, CDR2 YSYEKL. Trimming took 1 base from V and 4 from J, leaving 17 bases between them. CDR3 length: 17 amino acids. The CDR3 protein is CASSQVGSREGNQPQHF. DNA for the CDR3: TGCGCCAGCAGCCAAGTAGGGTCCAGGGAGGGGAATCAGCCCCAGCATTTT.

This chain uses TRBV5-4 with TRBJ2-1; D may be TRBD1 (7 bases). Germline V lookup: CDR1 SGHNT, CDR2 YYREEE (reference sequence). This CDR3 is built from 15 residues. The V end lost 3 bases, the J end lost 2 bases, and 12 bases lay between the germline ends. As DNA, the CDR3 is TGTGCCAGCAGCTCCCAGGGGGGTACCTACAATGAGCAGTTCTTC. Amino acids: CASSSQGGTYNEQFF. Full variable domain (outside the CDR3, taken from reference TRBV5-4 and TRBJ2-1): ETGVTQSPTHLIKTRGQQVTLRCSSQSGHNTVSWYQQALGQGPQFIFQYYREEENGRGNFPPRFSGLQFPNYSSELNVNALELDDSALYLCASSSQGGTYNEQFFGPGTRLTVL.

This rearrangement joins TRBV5-5 to TRBJ2-3; the match to TRBD2 covers 11 bases. Per germline, CDR1 SGHKS and CDR2 YYEKEE (reference sequence). This CDR3 is 16 amino acids long. V gave up 4 bases and J gave up 4 bases; unmatched junction bases: 8. DNA of the CDR3: TGTGCCAGCAGCCTGTTAGCGGGAGGGTGGGCAGATACGCAGTATTTT. It translates to CASSLLAGGWADTQYF.

In the case of this clone: Other DNA sequences in this specimen translate into the identical CDR3. CDR3 nucleotide sequence: TGTGCCAGCAGCTTAGCGGACAGGGGGAACACTGAAGCTTTCTTT. It specifies CASSLADRGNTEAFF. This chain links TRBV7-8 with TRBJ1-1; 9 bases line up with TRBD1. CDR1 is SGHVS, CDR2 FQNEAQ, per germline. CDR3 length: 15 amino acids. Germline trimming cut 0 bases from V and 1 base from J; bases unmatched to any gene: 0.